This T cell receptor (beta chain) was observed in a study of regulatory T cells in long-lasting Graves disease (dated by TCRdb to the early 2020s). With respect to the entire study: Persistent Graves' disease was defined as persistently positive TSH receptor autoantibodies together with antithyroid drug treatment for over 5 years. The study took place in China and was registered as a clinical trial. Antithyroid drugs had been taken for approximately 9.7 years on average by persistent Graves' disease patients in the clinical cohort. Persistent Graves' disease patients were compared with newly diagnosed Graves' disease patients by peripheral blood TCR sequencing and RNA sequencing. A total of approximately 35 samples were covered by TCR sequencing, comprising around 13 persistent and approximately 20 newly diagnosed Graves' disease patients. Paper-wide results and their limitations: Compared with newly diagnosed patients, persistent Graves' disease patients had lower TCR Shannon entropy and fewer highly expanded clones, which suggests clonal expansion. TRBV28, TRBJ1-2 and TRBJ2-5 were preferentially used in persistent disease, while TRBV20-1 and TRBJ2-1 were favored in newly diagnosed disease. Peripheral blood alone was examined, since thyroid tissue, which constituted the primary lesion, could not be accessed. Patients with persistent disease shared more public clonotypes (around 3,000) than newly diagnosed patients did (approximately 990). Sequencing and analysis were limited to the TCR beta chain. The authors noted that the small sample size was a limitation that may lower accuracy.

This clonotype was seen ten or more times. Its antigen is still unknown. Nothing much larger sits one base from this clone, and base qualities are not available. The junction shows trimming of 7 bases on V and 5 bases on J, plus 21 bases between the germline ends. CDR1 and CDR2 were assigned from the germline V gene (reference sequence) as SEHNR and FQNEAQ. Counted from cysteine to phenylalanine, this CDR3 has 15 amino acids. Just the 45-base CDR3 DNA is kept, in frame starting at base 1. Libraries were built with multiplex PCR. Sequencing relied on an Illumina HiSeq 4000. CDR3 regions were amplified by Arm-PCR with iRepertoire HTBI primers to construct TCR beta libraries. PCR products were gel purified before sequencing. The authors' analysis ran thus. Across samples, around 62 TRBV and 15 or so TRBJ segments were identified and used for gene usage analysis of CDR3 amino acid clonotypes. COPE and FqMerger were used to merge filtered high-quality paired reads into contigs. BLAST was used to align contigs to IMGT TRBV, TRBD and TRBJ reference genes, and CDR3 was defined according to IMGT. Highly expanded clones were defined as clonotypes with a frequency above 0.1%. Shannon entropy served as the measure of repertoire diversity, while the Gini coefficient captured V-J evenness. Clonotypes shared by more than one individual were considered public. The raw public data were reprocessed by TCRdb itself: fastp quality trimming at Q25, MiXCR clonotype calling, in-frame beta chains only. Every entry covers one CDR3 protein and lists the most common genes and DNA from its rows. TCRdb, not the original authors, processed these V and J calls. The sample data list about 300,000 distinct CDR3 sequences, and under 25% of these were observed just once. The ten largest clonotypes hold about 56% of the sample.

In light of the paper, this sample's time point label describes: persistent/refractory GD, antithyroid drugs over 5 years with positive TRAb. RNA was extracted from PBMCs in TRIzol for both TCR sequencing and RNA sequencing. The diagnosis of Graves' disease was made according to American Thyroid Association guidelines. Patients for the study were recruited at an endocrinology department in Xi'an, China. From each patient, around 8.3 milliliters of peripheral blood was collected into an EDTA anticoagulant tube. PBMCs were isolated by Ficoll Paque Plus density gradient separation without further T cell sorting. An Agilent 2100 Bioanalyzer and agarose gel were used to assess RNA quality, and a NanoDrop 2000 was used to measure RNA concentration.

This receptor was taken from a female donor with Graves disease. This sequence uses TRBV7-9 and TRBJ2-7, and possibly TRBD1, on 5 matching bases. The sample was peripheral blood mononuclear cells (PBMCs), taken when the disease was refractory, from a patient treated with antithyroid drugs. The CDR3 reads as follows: CASTPFGAAPDEQYF. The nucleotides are TGTGCCAGCACCCCATTTGGGGCCGCCCCCGACGAGCAGTACTTC. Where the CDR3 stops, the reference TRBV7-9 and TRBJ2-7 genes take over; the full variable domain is DTGVSQNPRHKITKRGQNVTFRCDPISEHNRLYWYRQTLGQGPEFLTYFQNEAQLEKSRLLSDRFSAERPKGSFSTLEIQRTEQGDSAMYLCASTPFGAAPDEQYFGPGTRLTVT.